This TCR beta chain is drawn from a study of neurological immune-mediated disorders. Whole-study findings and limits: Healthy controls had more TCR clonal expansion than multiple sclerosis, which showed the least, whereas HTLV-1-associated myelopathy showed the most.

Time point in this sample: longitudinal time-point 3. Using its own MiXCR run on the 5' RACE reads, TCRdb lists one record per CDR3 protein. This sample carries approximately 47,000 distinct CDR3 sequences, approximately 12% of them seen once, and the ten largest clones take roughly 10%. This clonotype was observed many times. What it recognizes is unknown. Germline lookup yields CDR1 SQVTM and CDR2 ANQGSEA. The CDR3 is made up of 16 amino acids. V trimming: 5 bases; J trimming: 4 bases; junction bases outside the gene matches: 5. Sequenced input: PBMCs. This sequence was found in a man aged 25-45 years in good health. The chain carries TRBV29-1 and TRBJ2-6, with 13 bases lining up with TRBD2. This CDR3 is CSVNGLAGDGANVLTF. In DNA form, the CDR3 reads TGCAGCGTTAACGGACTAGCGGGAGACGGGGCCAACGTCCTGACTTTC.